A single sample is the source of the 4 T cell receptor beta chains below, sequenced in a study of blood T cell repertoires in COVID-19. Here immunoSEQ multiplex PCR was the method, and the copy in TCRdb shows in-frame clones only, minus some. This repertoire shows 250,000 to 300,000 clones, 70% to 90% found once; its top ten account for about 1.9%. Sequencing input: PBMCs or T cells enriched from blood (not recorded which). The source is a woman aged 50 to 60 who had recovered from COVID-19.

The chain has TRBV19 and TRBJ1-1, with no clear D. The CDR3 runs 14 residues. Germline V CDR1 and CDR2: LNHDA, SQIVND (reference sequence). V shed 5 bases and J shed 0 bases, with 10 bases lying between them. The chain's CDR3 is CASSEGPMNTEAFF. In DNA, the CDR3 is TGTGCCAGTAGTGAGGGTCCGATGAACACTGAAGCTTTCTTT.

CDR3 in amino acids: CASSQGRQPHQGEQFF. Here the CDR3 DNA reads TGCGCCAGCAGCCAAGGCAGGCAACCACACCAGGGTGAGCAGTTCTTC. V and J are TRBV4-1 and TRBJ2-1; D possibly corresponds to TRBD1 (5 bases). The germline V and J ends were trimmed by 1 base and 9 bases, with 19 bases remaining between them. CDR3 length: 16 amino acids. Germline V gene sequence: CDR1 MGHRA, CDR2 YSYEKL.

The chain recombines TRBV3-1 (or the pseudogene TRBV3-2) with TRBJ1-3; D remains ambiguous. CDR1 is LGHDT, CDR2 YNNKEL, per germline (reference sequence). This CDR3 region has 16 residues. Trimming stripped 1 base from V and 0 bases from J, with 10 bases between. CDR3 loop: CASSQAGYLSGNTIYF. Written as DNA, the CDR3 is TGTGCCAGCAGCCAAGCCGGGTACCTCTCTGGAAACACCATATATTTT.

The gene calls are TRBV11-2 and TRBJ2-1; 10 bases agree with TRBD2. The V gene's germline CDR1 is SGHAT and CDR2 FQNNGV. The CDR3 spans 16 residues. The trim removed 2 bases at V and 6 bases at J, leaving 7 bases unmatched. CDR3 sequence reads: CASSLFLAGGVNEQFF. CDR3 bases: TGTGCCAGCAGCTTATTCTTAGCGGGAGGTGTCAATGAGCAGTTCTTC.